Listed below are T cell receptor beta chains from one sample, sequenced in a study of cytomegalovirus exposure and HLA in healthy donors. Generated by immunoSEQ multiplex PCR, the TCRdb table keeps only in-frame clones and is missing some. The sample table sets out about 160,000 clones. Sequencing input: PBMCs. Receptors originate from a woman aged 55-69 years in good health and CMV-seronegative. Each CDR3 is given with its conserved first and last residue. The order of the fields is D gene, V gene, J gene, CDR3 DNA, CDR3 protein. A D gene is named only where the DNA matches it firmly.

TRBD2,TRBV5-5,TRBJ2-3,TGTGCCAGCAGCTACCTGGGTCTAGCGGGAGCTACGGGGACCACAGATACGCAGTATTTT,CASSYLGLAGATGTTDTQYF
NA,TRBV6-1,TRBJ2-5,TGTGCCAGCTGCACAGGGACGGGACAAGAGACCCAGTACTTC,CASCTGTGQETQYF
TRBD2,TRBV27,TRBJ2-7,TGTGCCAGCAGTTTATTTGCTTTGCAAGCGGGAGAGAACCACGAGCAGTACTTC,CASSLFALQAGENHEQYF
NA,TRBV29-1,TRBJ2-7,TGCAGCTTTATGGCAGGGACCTACGAGCAGTACTTC,CSFMAGTYEQYF
TRBD2,TRBV10-3,TRBJ2-1,TGTGCCATCAGTCTAGCGGGGGGTTACAATGAGCAGTTCTTC,CAISLAGGYNEQFF
TRBD1,TRBV27,TRBJ1-1,TGTGCCAGCAGTTTATTACAGGGGGGAACTGAAGCTTTCTTT,CASSLLQGGTEAFF
TRBD1,TRBV29-1,TRBJ1-2,TGCAGCGTTGACGGACAGGGAGGCTACGGCTATGGCTACACCTTC,CSVDGQGGYGYGYTF
NA,TRBV5-6,TRBJ2-7,TGTGCCAGCAGCTGGGGGGTCTCCTACGAGCAGTACTTC,CASSWGVSYEQYF
TRBD1,TRBV14,TRBJ2-7,TGTGCCAGCAGCGACCCGGGGACAGGGACCTACGAGCAGTACTTC,CASSDPGTGTYEQYF
NA,TRBV4-2,TRBJ2-3,TGTGCCAGCAGCCTTACCACAGGAGCAGATACGCAGTATTTT,CASSLTTGADTQYF
TRBD1,TRBV19,TRBJ1-1,TGTGCCAGTAGACCGACAGGGGGGACTGAAGCTTTCTTT,CASRPTGGTEAFF
NA,TRBV25-1,TRBJ2-7,TGTGCCAGTACAGATTCAGGGGTTGAGCAGTACTTC,CASTDSGVEQYF
NA,TRBV5-6,TRBJ1-4,TGTGCCAGCAGATTGTCCCGCCTTTTCTCGGGACAAAAAGAGGGAAAACTGTTTTTT,CASRLSRLFSGQKEGKLFF
TRBD1,TRBV15,TRBJ1-4,TGTGCCACCAGCGGTCGGGACAGAGAGAATGAAAAACTGTTTTTT,CATSGRDRENEKLFF
TRBD1,TRBV19,TRBJ2-7,TGTGCCAGCACCGGGACAGGGTATTACGAGCAGTACTTC,CASTGTGYYEQYF
NA,TRBV6-5,TRBJ2-3,TGTGCCAGCAGTCCGGGACTTGGCACAGATACGCAGTATTTT,CASSPGLGTDTQYF
NA,TRBV2,TRBJ1-2,TGTGCCAGTGAGAATTATGGCTACACCTTC,CASENYGYTF
NA,TRBV6-1,TRBJ2-1,TGTGCCAGCAGTGCCTCTAGCCGAAGCTCCTACAATGAGCAGTTCTTC,CASSASSRSSYNEQFF
NA,TRBV19,TRBJ1-5,TGTGCCAGTAGTCCCCGGGGGACGGCCGTCGCGTTTCAGCCCCAGCATTTT,CASSPRGTAVAFQPQHF
NA,TRBV7-8,TRBJ1-4,TGTGCCAGCAGCTTTATCGTTAACAGGAAAAATGAAAAACTGTTTTTT,CASSFIVNRKNEKLFF
TRBD1,TRBV19,TRBJ1-2,TGTGCCAGTAGTATAAAGGGACAGGGGGCGATTAATTATGGCTACACCTTC,CASSIKGQGAINYGYTF
TRBD2,TRBV7-3,TRBJ2-2,TGTGCCAGCAGCAGCGGGGCCACCGGGGAGCTGTTTTTT,CASSSGATGELFF
NA,TRBV15,TRBJ2-6,TGTGCCACCAGCACTCCTTTCTCTGGGGCCAACGTCCTGACTTTC,CATSTPFSGANVLTF
TRBD1,TRBV27,TRBJ1-5,TGTGCCAGCAGCCAGGGACAGATGAGCAATCAGCCCCAGCATTTT,CASSQGQMSNQPQHF
NA,TRBV10-2,TRBJ2-7,TGCGCCAGCAAAGAGGGACTCAATTACGAGCAGTACTTC,CASKEGLNYEQYF
NA,TRBV5-6,TRBJ2-7,TGTGCCAGCAGCTTCGGTAGTAACTACGAGCAGTACTTC,CASSFGSNYEQYF
TRBD1,TRBV19,TRBJ1-4,TGTGCCAGTAGCCAGGGACAGGGGTGGGATGAAAAACTGTTTTTT,CASSQGQGWDEKLFF
NA,TRBV5-8,TRBJ2-7,TGTGCCAGCAGCTTCTTCTCCTACGAGCAGTACTTC,CASSFFSYEQYF
NA,TRBV2,TRBJ2-6,TGTGCCAGCAGTGAAGGTGGGAGGGGGGCCAACGTCCTGACTTTC,CASSEGGRGANVLTF
NA,TRBV5-1,TRBJ2-2,TGCGCCAGCATGTTACTAATGAACACCGGGGAGCTGTTTTTT,CASMLLMNTGELFF
NA,TRBV5-5,TRBJ1-1,TGTGCCAGCAGCCCGGTAGCGGTCACTGAAGCTTTCTTT,CASSPVAVTEAFF
TRBD2,TRBV7-2,TRBJ2-1,TGTGCCAGCAGCCAAGCGGGGGGCCAGTTCTTC,CASSQAGGQFF
TRBD1,TRBV19,TRBJ1-5,TGTGCCAGTAGTATAGGCGACAGGGGTATCAATCAGCCCCAGCATTTT,CASSIGDRGINQPQHF
TRBD1,TRBV4-2,TRBJ2-7,TGTGCCAGCAGCACCCGGACAGGCCCCTACGAGCAGTACTTC,CASSTRTGPYEQYF
NA,TRBV5-1,TRBJ1-2,TGCGCCAGCAGCCCCGACATGTTCTCGGGGGGCTACACCTTC,CASSPDMFSGGYTF
TRBD2,TRBV10-3,TRBJ2-2,TGTGCCATCGGGCTAGCGGGAGTGAGGACCGGGGAGCTGTTTTTT,CAIGLAGVRTGELFF
NA,TRBV7-9,TRBJ1-1,TGTGCCAGCAGCCACACCCCAGTTACAGAGCCAGCTTTCTTT,CASSHTPVTEPAFF
NA,TRBV7-9,TRBJ2-7,TGTGCCAGCAGCTTCCCCCGACAGGGAGGACAGTACTTC,CASSFPRQGGQYF
NA,TRBV7-3,TRBJ2-2,TGTGCCAGCAGCTTAAGGGCTGCAGGGGAAGGATCCACCGGGGAGCTGTTTTTT,CASSLRAAGEGSTGELFF
TRBD1,TRBV11-2,TRBJ2-7,TGTGCCAGCAGCCTTTCGACAGGGGATCCCTACGAGCAGTACTTC,CASSLSTGDPYEQYF
NA,TRBV6-4,TRBJ2-3,TGTGCCAGCAGTATAGAACAGGGACATACGCAGTATTTT,CASSIEQGHTQYF
NA,TRBV18,TRBJ1-2,TGTGCCAGCTCACAAGAGTTAGGGGTTGGCTACACCTTC,CASSQELGVGYTF
TRBD2,TRBV6-5,TRBJ2-1,TGTGCCAGCAGTACCCTAGCGGCTTTCTACAATGAGCAGTTCTTC,CASSTLAAFYNEQFF
NA,TRBV9,TRBJ2-7,TGTGCCAGCAGCTCCTACCACGAAGCAAGCCCATACGAGCAGTACTTC,CASSSYHEASPYEQYF
NA,TRBV11-2,TRBJ1-1,TGTGCCAGCAGCTTTATCCGAGGGTTCGCTGAAGCTTTCTTT,CASSFIRGFAEAFF
TRBD1,TRBV7-3,TRBJ2-2,TGTGCCAGCAGCCCCAGGGGGTCGAACACCGGGGAGCTGTTTTTT,CASSPRGSNTGELFF
TRBD1,TRBV6-5,TRBJ1-5,TGTGCCAGCGCCGGGACAGACAATCAGCCCCAGCATTTT,CASAGTDNQPQHF
TRBD1,TRBV7-9,TRBJ1-2,TGTGCCAGCAGCCCGAGGACAGGGGGCGATGGCTACACCTTC,CASSPRTGGDGYTF
TRBD1,TRBV25-1,TRBJ1-5,TGTGCCAGCAGTCTTTCGACAGGGGGCAATCAGCCCCAGCATTTT,CASSLSTGGNQPQHF
NA,TRBV15,TRBJ2-7,TGTGCCACCAGGAACCAGGGCGCCTACGAGCAGTACTTC,CATRNQGAYEQYF
NA,TRBV5-1,TRBJ2-1,TGCGCCAGCAGCCTACCCGGTCCCGAGCAGTTCTTC,CASSLPGPEQFF
NA,TRBV6-5,TRBJ1-1,TGTGCCAGCAGTCAGGGGACTGAAGCTTTCTTT,CASSQGTEAFF
TRBD2,TRBV7-2,TRBJ2-5,TGTGCCAGCAGCTCCGAGAGCGGGGGCCAAGAGACCCAGTACTTC,CASSSESGGQETQYF
NA,TRBV5-1,TRBJ2-3,TGCGCCAGCAGCTCTACAGGGAGCACAGATACGCAGTATTTT,CASSSTGSTDTQYF